This T cell receptor beta chain was captured by sequencing in a study of cytomegalovirus exposure and HLA in healthy donors. General study results and limits: Presence/absence comparisons presumed near-even sequencing depth among donors. A highly shared variant cluster was judged a likely technical artifact. An analysis done earlier found most TCR beta V segments productive about 90% or about 30% of the time.

Note on this clone: Its antigen is not known.

In germline, CDR1 is MDHEN, CDR2 SYDVKM. Trimming took 6 bases from V and 7 from J, leaving 19 bases between them. The CDR3 loop spans 15 amino acids. Vbeta (60) and Jbeta (13) primers were used in the PCR. Produced via immunoSEQ multiplex PCR; TCRdb's table is partial and in-frame only. The data contain 99,000 or so clones, around a tenth of them singletons. Sequenced material: PBMCs. The genes are TRBV28 and TRBJ2-1, with D possibly being TRBD2 (6 bases). This TCR derives from a man in his forties in good health and CMV-seropositive. Here the CDR3 reads CASSPTSIGSNEQFF. CDR3 nucleotides: TGTGCCAGCAGCCCTACTAGCATCGGGAGTAATGAGCAGTTCTTC.